The 5 T cell receptor beta chains listed next were all sequenced from one sample in a study of T cell changes during pregnancy in multiple sclerosis. Measured with immunoSEQ multiplex PCR; TCRdb has only the in-frame clones, and not every one. The table includes approximately 32,000 clones, more than 70% detected once. The sequencing here drew on CD8+ T cells from peripheral blood mononuclear cells, taken in the first trimester of pregnancy. These receptors originate from a female donor with multiple sclerosis, enrolled in a pregnancy study.

V is TRBV6-1 and J is TRBJ1-1; D remains ambiguous. The CDR3 totals 15 residues. The V end was cut by 4 bases, the J end by 1 base, with 13 bases between. Germline V lookup: CDR1 MNHNS, CDR2 SASEGT. CDR3 region: CASSVRTEGNTEAFF. CDR3 DNA sequence: TGTGCCAGCAGTGTTCGGACCGAGGGGAACACTGAAGCTTTCTTT.

The chain recombines TRBV5-1 with TRBJ2-1; D remains ambiguous. The CDR3 is 12 residues long. Per germline, CDR1 SGHRS and CDR2 YFSETQ. Trimming stripped 0 bases from V and 6 bases from J, with 4 bases between. CDR3 amino acids: CASSLGGNEQFF. The CDR3 DNA reads as TGCGCCAGCAGCTTGGGCGGCAATGAGCAGTTCTTC.

This chain joins TRBV5-4 and TRBJ1-4; D is undetermined. The germline V and J ends were trimmed by 3 bases and 8 bases, with 17 bases remaining between them. This CDR3 region has 15 residues. CDR1 and CDR2 from the germline V gene are SGHNT and YYREEE (reference sequence). CDR3 DNA sequence: TGTGCCAGCAGCTATACGGGATCCCTAAGCGAAAAACTGTTTTTT. Its translation: CASSYTGSLSEKLFF.

By sample share, this clone is medium-sized. The chain links TRBV29-1 to TRBJ1-1; 9 bases line up with TRBD1. Germline V gives CDR1 SQVTM, CDR2 ANQGSEA. There are 14 residues in the CDR3. V shed 3 bases and J 4 bases; nucleotides not matched to a gene: 6. CDR3 bases: TGCAGCGTTGACTCGACAGGGGGACTCACTGAAGCTTTCTTT. Translated: CSVDSTGGLTEAFF.

The V gene is TRBV19, the J gene TRBJ2-1; 8 nucleotides line up with TRBD1. V gave up 4 bases and J gave up 4 bases; unmatched junction bases: 3. Germline-derived CDR1 and CDR2 are LNHDA and SQIVND (reference sequence). CDR3 length equals 14 residues. CDR3 DNA: TGTGCCAGTAGTAGACAGGGGTTTTACAATGAGCAGTTCTTC. Its protein is CASSRQGFYNEQFF.